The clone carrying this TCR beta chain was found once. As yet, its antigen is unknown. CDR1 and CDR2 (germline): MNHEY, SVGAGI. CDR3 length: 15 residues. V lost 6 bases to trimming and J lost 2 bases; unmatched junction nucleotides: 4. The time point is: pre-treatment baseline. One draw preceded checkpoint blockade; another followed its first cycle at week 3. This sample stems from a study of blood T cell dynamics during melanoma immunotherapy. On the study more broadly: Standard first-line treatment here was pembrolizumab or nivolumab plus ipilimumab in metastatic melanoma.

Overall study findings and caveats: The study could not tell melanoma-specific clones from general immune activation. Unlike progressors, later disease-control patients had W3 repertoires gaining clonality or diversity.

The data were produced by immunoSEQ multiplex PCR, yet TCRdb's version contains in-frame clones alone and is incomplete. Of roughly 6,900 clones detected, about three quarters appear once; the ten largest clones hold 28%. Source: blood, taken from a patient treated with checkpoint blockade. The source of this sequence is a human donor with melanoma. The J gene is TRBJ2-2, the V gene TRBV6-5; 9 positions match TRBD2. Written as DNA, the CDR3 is TGTGCCAGCAGCCGACTAGCGGCTAACACCGGGGAGCTGTTTTTT. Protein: CASSRLAANTGELFF.